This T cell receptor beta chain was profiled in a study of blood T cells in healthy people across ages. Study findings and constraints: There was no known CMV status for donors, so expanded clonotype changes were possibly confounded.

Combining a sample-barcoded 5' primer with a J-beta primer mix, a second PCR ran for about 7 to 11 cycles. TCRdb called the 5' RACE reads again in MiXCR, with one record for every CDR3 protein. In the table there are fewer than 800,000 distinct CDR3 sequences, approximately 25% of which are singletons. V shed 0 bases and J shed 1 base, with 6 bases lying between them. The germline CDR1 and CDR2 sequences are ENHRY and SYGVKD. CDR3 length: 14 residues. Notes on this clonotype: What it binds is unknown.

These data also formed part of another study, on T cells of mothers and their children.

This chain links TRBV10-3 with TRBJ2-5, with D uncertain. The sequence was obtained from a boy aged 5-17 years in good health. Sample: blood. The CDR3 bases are TGTGCCATCAGTGAGTCGACAACCCAAGAGACCCAGTACTTC. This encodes CAISESTTQETQYF.